This T cell receptor beta chain was sequenced during a study of response to subunit inactivated influenza vaccine. Germline V lookup: CDR1 SGHTA, CDR2 FQGNSA. V was pared by 4 bases and J by 7 bases, with 6 bases of the junction left unmatched. The CDR3 runs to 14 residues. TCRdb re-analysed the RT-PCR reads in MiXCR, keeping a single row per CDR3 protein. The sample holds about 540,000 distinct CDR3 sequences, less than 25% seen once. These same data were also listed under a study on T cells expressing NK-cell markers. That report adds: Production of TCR beta cDNA relied on 5'RACE template switching with UMIs. The same clonotypes also predominated in the CD3+CD56-NKG2C+ fraction of several donors.

The receptor comes from a man over 45 who received an inactivated influenza vaccine. The chain carries TRBV7-2 and TRBJ2-7, with 11 positions matching TRBD2. Specimen: CD4+ T cells sorted from PBMCs, collected roughly 13 days after vaccination. The DNA of the CDR3 is TGTGCCAGCAGCTCTATAGCGGGAGGGGGGGAGCAGTACTTC. This gives the protein CASSSIAGGGEQYF.